This entry describes one T cell receptor beta chain. V was trimmed by 5 bases and J by 1 base, leaving 15 bases between them. This CDR3 spans 15 amino acids. Germline V gene data show CDR1 as LNHDA and CDR2 as SQIVND (reference sequence). The sample comes from a study of blood T cell repertoires in COVID-19. For the study at large: Material from acute and convalescent COVID-19 was sourced from the United States, Italy and Spain.

Original processing notes: How many nucleated cells were present was estimated from reference gene primer amplification. Clones were sequenced by immunoSEQ multiplex PCR, and TCRdb holds only the in-frame ones, with some missing. V and J calls and clone size are as listed in that table; D and trimming were resolved from the DNA. The sample gives roughly 190,000 clones, roughly 76% of which show up once; 8.6% is in the top ten. Input material: peripheral blood. This sequence joins TRBV19 and TRBJ2-7; TRBD2 is a possible D gene (5 bases). This TCR came from a woman between 45 and 60 years old with active or convalescent COVID-19. CDR3 in DNA: TGTGCCAGTAGTCCCCAAAGAACGGGGTCCTACGAGCAGTACTTC. This gives the protein CASSPQRTGSYEQYF.